These 20 T cell receptor beta chains share one sample of origin, sequenced in a study of blood T cell repertoires in COVID-19 (TCRdb year 2020). The library was built by means of the immunoSEQ multiplex PCR assay. TCRdb retrieved this table from immuneACCESS and kept in-frame rearrangements only. Not all clones are present; in checked studies, unresolved V genes account for under half, and no reason is known for the remainder. The sample contains about 140,000 clones, just under 90% of them found a single time. The top ten clones comprise roughly 9.6% of the sample. The specimen sequenced was peripheral blood. The receptors originated from a woman older than 75 with acute or convalescent COVID-19.

This clone appeared once. V and J are TRBV18 and TRBJ1-1; TRBD1 matches 12 bases. V was pared by 3 bases and J by 3 bases, with 5 bases of the junction left unmatched. Germline V CDR1 and CDR2: KGHSH, LQKENI. CDR3 length equals 16 residues. In nucleotides, the CDR3 is TGTGCCAGCTCACCTGGGACAGGGGGCGCGGACACTGAAGCTTTCTTT. Residues: CASSPGTGGADTEAFF.

The rearrangement joins TRBV6-5 to TRBJ1-1; TRBD1 might be the D (5 bases). The germline V gene has CDR1 MNHEY and CDR2 SVGAGI. The CDR3 totals 15 residues. Trimming pared 7 bases from V and 1 base from J, leaving 16 bases between. CDR3 bases: TGTGCCAGCACGCCGGGGGGGTTCGAGAACACTGAAGCTTTCTTT. Protein: CASTPGGFENTEAFF.

The V and J genes are TRBV7-8 and TRBJ1-2, with D possibly being TRBD1 (6 bases). This CDR3 is 14 amino acids long. V was shortened by 0 bases and J by 7 bases, with 12 bases between the two germline ends. Germline assignment: CDR1 SGHVS and CDR2 FQNEAQ. The CDR3 bases are TGTGCCAGCAGCTTAGCGCGGGGGGCTAGTGGCTACACCTTC. This encodes CASSLARGASGYTF. Variable domain in full (rest from reference TRBV7-8 and TRBJ1-2): GAGVSQSPRYKVAKRGQDVALRCDPISGHVSLFWYQQALGQGPEFLTYFQNEAQLDKSGLPSDRFFAERPEGSVSTLKIQRTQQEDSAVYLCASSLARGASGYTFGSGTRLTVV.

The V and J genes are TRBV15 and TRBJ2-1, with 9 positions matching TRBD2. The junction had 5 bases not matched to a gene; V was cut back by 1 base and J by 4 bases. Germline lookup yields CDR1 LNHNV and CDR2 YYDKDF (reference sequence). This CDR3 spans 16 amino acids. DNA for the CDR3: TGTGCCACCAGCAGAGCCGGAAGCGGGGGGTACAATGAGCAGTTCTTC. The encoded protein is CATSRAGSGGYNEQFF. Variable domain in full (rest from reference TRBV15 and TRBJ2-1): DAMVIQNPRYQVTQFGKPVTLSCSQTLNHNVMYWYQQKSSQAPKLLFHYYDKDFNNEADTPDNFQSRRPNTSFCFLDIRSPGLGDTAMYLCATSRAGSGGYNEQFFGPGTRLTVL.

The chain combines TRBV2 with TRBJ2-2; D is uncertain. V lost 7 bases and J lost 5, with 8 bases in between. The CDR3 has 12 residues. In germline, CDR1 is SNHLY, CDR2 FYNNEI. This CDR3 reads CASTRQTGELFF. DNA for the CDR3: TGTGCCAGCACTCGCCAGACCGGGGAGCTGTTTTTT.

The genes are TRBV19 and TRBJ2-5, with 10 bases aligning to TRBD1. Germline V gene data show CDR1 as LNHDA and CDR2 as SQIVND (reference sequence). V shed 3 bases and J 2 bases; nucleotides not matched to a gene: 3. This CDR3 contains 15 residues. CDR3 sequence reads: CASSIGQGGQETQYF. For the CDR3, the DNA is TGTGCCAGTAGTATCGGACAGGGGGGTCAAGAGACCCAGTACTTC.

This CDR3 reads CASSLSGGYEQYF. CDR3 DNA: TGTGCCAGCAGTTTATCCGGGGGATACGAGCAGTACTTC. This sequence joins TRBV28 and TRBJ2-7, with D perhaps TRBD2 (6 bases). Trimming cost V 1 base and J 4 bases, with 8 bases left between them. From germline, CDR1 is MDHEN and CDR2 SYDVKM. The CDR3 contains 13 residues.

The chain joins TRBV5-1 to TRBJ1-1; maybe TRBD1 (5 bases). Trimming stripped 4 bases from V and 4 bases from J, with 14 bases between. The germline V gene encodes CDR1 SGHRS and CDR2 YFSETQ. CDR3 length: 14 residues. CDR3 bases: TGCGCCAGCAGCGCTCAGGGAAGGAGCACTGAAGCTTTCTTT. Translated: CASSAQGRSTEAFF.

The genes are TRBV18 and TRBJ1-1, with a tentative D call TRBD1 (5 bases). CDR3 length: 13 residues. V shed 6 bases and J shed 0 bases, with 8 bases lying between them. CDR1 KGHSH and CDR2 LQKENI come from the germline V gene. CDR3 DNA: TGTGCCAGCTCGCTACAGGTGAACACTGAAGCTTTCTTT. This encodes CASSLQVNTEAFF. The full variable domain, with the rest looked up from reference TRBV18 and TRBJ1-1, is NAGVMQNPRHLVRRRGQEARLRCSPMKGHSHVYWYRQLPEEGLKFMVYLQKENIIDESGMPKERFSAEFPKEGPSILRIQQVVRGDSAAYFCASSLQVNTEAFFGQGTRLTVV.

The genes are TRBV28 and TRBJ1-6; TRBD1 is a possible D gene (5 bases). Germline values: CDR1 MDHEN, CDR2 SYDVKM. V was trimmed by 3 bases and J by 6 bases, leaving 15 bases between them. The CDR3 extends over 16 amino acids. The CDR3 spells CASSFLAGQSNSPLHF. The DNA of the CDR3 is TGTGCCAGCAGTTTTTTGGCGGGGCAGAGTAATTCACCCCTCCACTTT.

The sample holds one count of this clone. The chain employs TRBV3-1 (or the pseudogene TRBV3-2) and TRBJ2-1, with 11 positions matching TRBD2. Germline V gene data show CDR1 as LGHDT and CDR2 as YNNKEL (reference sequence). The ends lost 0 bases at V and 4 bases at J; junction bases unmatched: 5. The CDR3 length is 17 residues. CDR3 protein: CASSQDLASGGYNEQFF. The CDR3 DNA follows: TGTGCCAGCAGCCAAGATCTGGCTAGCGGGGGGTACAATGAGCAGTTCTTC.

The rearrangement links TRBV4-2 to TRBJ1-2; the D is unclear. With 1 base removed from V and 7 bases from J, the gap between germline ends came to 13 bases. The CDR3 consists of 14 residues. CDR1 is LGHNA and CDR2 is YNFKEQ in the germline V gene. This CDR3 reads CASSQGMGAGGYTF. DNA for the CDR3: TGTGCCAGCAGCCAAGGCATGGGCGCGGGTGGCTACACCTTC.

The rearrangement joins TRBV7-9 to TRBJ1-1; possible D gene TRBD1, 5 bases. With 5 bases removed from V and 0 bases from J, the gap between germline ends came to 22 bases. Germline loops: CDR1 SEHNR, CDR2 FQNEAQ (reference sequence). This CDR3 region has 18 residues. This CDR3 is CASSPHIRDGGMNTEAFF. The CDR3 DNA is TGTGCCAGCAGCCCCCACATCCGGGACGGCGGGATGAACACTGAAGCTTTCTTT.

This rearrangement joins TRBV21-1 to TRBJ1-5; the table's D gene call, TRBD1, was not cross checked with the DNA. TRBV21-1 is a pseudogene locus. CDR3 length: 13 amino acids. CDR3 DNA: TGTGCCAGCGATACAGGGGGCAATCAGCCCCAGCATTTT. It specifies CASDTGGNQPQHF.

The chain links TRBV2 to TRBJ1-3; D gene unclear. The CDR3 covers 12 residues. The germline V and J ends were trimmed by 10 bases and 0 bases, with 7 bases remaining between them. Germline V gene lookup returns CDR1 SNHLY and CDR2 FYNNEI. CDR3: CATSSSGNTIYF. Here the CDR3 DNA reads TGTGCCACCTCGAGCTCTGGAAACACCATATATTTT.

This chain connects TRBV6-6 to TRBJ2-7; D is perhaps TRBD2 (7 bases). The CDR3 contains 14 residues. Germline CDR1 reads MNHNY; CDR2 reads SVGAGI (reference sequence). The V end lost 2 bases, the J end lost 3 bases, and 11 bases lay between the germline ends. CDR3 nucleotide sequence: TGTGCCAGCAGTTACGAGGGGGGGAGCTACGAGCAGTACTTC. Translated: CASSYEGGSYEQYF.

The V call is TRBV6-5, the J call TRBJ1-2; D remains unclear. Germline-derived CDR1 and CDR2 are MNHEY and SVGAGI. Trimming left V 8 bases short and J 2 bases short, with 18 bases between. This CDR3 comprises 15 residues. CDR3 coding DNA: TGTGCCAGCGCCCGTGGGTCAGACTTAAACTATGGCTACACCTTC. This sequence encodes CASARGSDLNYGYTF.

CDR3 DNA: TGTGCCAGGACAGGGTACACCGGGGAGCTGTTTTTT. This codes for CARTGYTGELFF. The genes are TRBV30 and TRBJ2-2; 8 bases are a match to TRBD1. The CDR3 has 12 amino acids. Per germline, CDR1 GTSNPN and CDR2 SVGIG (reference sequence). V lost 8 bases and J lost 3; bases outside the gene matches: 2.

The V call is TRBV5-4, the J call TRBJ1-3, with no clear D. V lost 1 base, J lost 1 base, and 6 bases lay in between. This CDR3 contains 14 residues. The germline gives CDR1 SGHNT, CDR2 YYREEE (reference sequence). CDR3 loop: CASSLSASGNTIYF. Here the CDR3 DNA reads TGTGCCAGCAGCTTGAGTGCGTCTGGAAACACCATATATTTT.

The chain employs TRBV6-5 and TRBJ1-2, with a tentative D call TRBD1 (6 bases). The CDR3 sequence is 16 residues long. Germline CDR1 MNHEY, CDR2 SVGAGI. The ends were cut back, 0 bases at V and 5 bases at J, with 16 bases in the middle. The CDR3 DNA reads as TGTGCCAGCAGTTACTCTACGGGGGGGCGCCGATATGGCTACACCTTC. Its protein is CASSYSTGGRRYGYTF.